The 28 T cell receptor beta chains presented below share a single source sample, sequenced in a study of vaccination effects on CD4 cells after COVID-19. Using immunoSEQ multiplex PCR, the repertoire was profiled, and TCRdb retains in-frame clones only, with some absent. The table has about 40,000 clones, under 70% seen once. The antigens of these receptors remain unknown. Subsequent to a culture period of about ten days, CD4+ T cells were isolated. Participants each got two BNT162b2 or mRNA-1273 vaccine doses. This sample comprised CD4+ T cells from PBMCs cultured without peptide, obtained after COVID-19 vaccination. Receptors originate from a human donor who received a COVID-19 vaccine.

The rearrangement links TRBV6-5 to TRBJ1-4, with TRBD1 identical over 8 bases. This CDR3 spans 13 amino acids. V dropped 5 bases and J dropped 7; count of bases not matched to a gene: 3. CDR1 is MNHEY and CDR2 is SVGAGI in the germline V gene. The CDR3 region is CASSQGASEKLFF. The CDR3 DNA follows: TGTGCCAGCAGTCAGGGGGCCTCTGAAAAACTGTTTTTT.

CDR3 nucleotide sequence: TGTGCCAGTAGCCAACAGAGGACAGGCGAGCAGTACTTC. It is translated as CASSQQRTGEQYF. The chain couples TRBV19 to TRBJ2-7; the match to TRBD1 covers 7 bases. Germline loops: CDR1 LNHDA, CDR2 SQIVND (reference sequence). Trimming cost V 6 bases and J 6 bases; bases outside gene matches: 8. This CDR3 is 13 amino acids long.

J is TRBJ1-2 and V is TRBV12-3 or TRBV12-4; TRBD1 is a possible D gene (6 bases). Trimming stripped 5 bases from V and 13 bases from J, with 17 bases between. The CDR3 spans 12 residues. In nucleotides, the CDR3 is TGTGCCAGCAGTCCCTCTGACGGGGACATCACCTTC. Translated, it gives CASSPSDGDITF.

The chain recombines TRBV20-1 with TRBJ2-7; D possibly uses TRBD1 or TRBD2 (5 bases each). The germline V and J ends were trimmed by 5 bases and 3 bases, with 8 bases remaining between them. The CDR3 loop spans 11 amino acids. Germline-derived CDR1 and CDR2 are DFQATT and SNEGSKA (reference sequence). CDR3: CSARDGYEQYF. CDR3 coding DNA: TGCAGTGCTCGGGACGGCTACGAGCAGTACTTC.

The V call is TRBV5-1, the J call TRBJ2-1, with 7 positions matching TRBD2. Germline V lookup: CDR1 SGHRS, CDR2 YFSETQ. Trimming took 0 bases from V and 2 from J; bases not matched to a gene: 5. The CDR3 consists of 16 residues. The DNA of the CDR3 is TGCGCCAGCAGCTTGGGGAGCGGGACCACCTACAATGAGCAGTTCTTC. It is translated as CASSLGSGTTYNEQFF.

V and J are TRBV13 and TRBJ2-7, with 11 bases aligning to TRBD1. Trimming cost V 5 bases and J 10 bases; bases outside gene matches: 16. The CDR3 contains 16 residues. The germline V gene has CDR1 PRHDT and CDR2 FYEKMQ (reference sequence). In DNA, the CDR3 is TGTGCCAGCAGCGCCCGAGGGACAGGGGGGATTAAGGAACAGTACTTC. Its protein product is CASSARGTGGIKEQYF.

This chain links TRBV7-9 with TRBJ2-7; no reliable D call. Germline V gene data show CDR1 as SEHNR and CDR2 as FQNEAQ (reference sequence). The CDR3 covers 15 residues. The V end lost 5 bases, the J end lost 5 bases, and 19 bases lay between the germline ends. The CDR3 nucleotides read TGTGCCAGCAGCACGATAAACTCCGGAACCAACGAGCAGTACTTC. Translated: CASSTINSGTNEQYF.

V gene TRBV9 combines with J gene TRBJ2-3; unclear D gene. The CDR3 consists of 14 residues. Looked up from germline, CDR1 is SGDLS and CDR2 is YYNGEE. V lost 0 bases, J lost 0 bases, and 5 bases lay in between. DNA of the CDR3: TGTGCCAGCAGCGTAGGTCCTAGCACAGATACGCAGTATTTT. It is translated as CASSVGPSTDTQYF. The entire variable domain, with the rest obtained from reference TRBV9 and TRBJ2-3, is as follows: DSGVTQTPKHLITATGQRVTLRCSPRSGDLSVYWYQQSLDQGLQFLIQYYNGEERAKGNILERFSAQQFPDLHSELNLSSLELGDSALYFCASSVGPSTDTQYFGPGTRLTVL.

V and J are TRBV19 and TRBJ1-5, with D unclear. The CDR3 is 15 residues long. The V end lost 3 bases, the J end lost 0 bases, and 9 bases lay between the germline ends. Germline CDR1 reads LNHDA; CDR2 reads SQIVND (reference sequence). CDR3 bases: TGTGCCAGTAGTATTCTGGACGGTAGCAATCAGCCCCAGCATTTT. Translation: CASSILDGSNQPQHF.

The chain links TRBV6-1 to TRBJ1-2; D is unresolved. V lost 1 base, J lost 3 bases, and 0 bases lay in between. Germline loops: CDR1 MNHNS, CDR2 SASEGT. This CDR3 has 11 residues. CDR3 loop: CASSEDYGYTF. The DNA of the CDR3 is TGTGCCAGCAGTGAAGACTATGGCTACACCTTC.

Only a few counts were recorded for this clone. This chain connects TRBV7-2 to TRBJ2-7, with TRBD2 matching over 15 bases. J was trimmed by 7 bases and V by 1 base; bases with no gene match: 5. Germline V gene sequence: CDR1 SGHTA, CDR2 FQGNSA. The CDR3 is made up of 16 amino acids. The CDR3 nucleotides are TGTGCCAGCAGCTTAGAAGGACTAGCGGGAGGGAGGGAGCAGTACTTC. This gives the protein CASSLEGLAGGREQYF.

This clone was seen repeatedly, ten times or more. J is TRBJ2-7 and V is TRBV19, with TRBD1 matching over 7 bases. This CDR3 spans 16 amino acids. J lost 4 bases, V lost 6 bases, and 15 bases had no gene match. Germline CDR1 and CDR2: LNHDA and SQIVND (reference sequence). In nucleotides, the CDR3 is TGTGCCAGTAGCCCGCGCCAGACAGGGTACGGTTACGAGCAGTACTTC. Translated: CASSPRQTGYGYEQYF.

The J gene is TRBJ1-3, the V gene TRBV7-9; TRBD1 is a possible D gene (6 bases). This CDR3 is built from 15 residues. Trimming cost V 10 bases and J 0 bases, with 16 bases left between them. The germline CDR1 and CDR2 sequences are SEHNR and FQNEAQ (reference sequence). The chain's CDR3 is CAIPRGGFSGNTIYF. The CDR3 DNA reads as TGTGCCATACCCCGCGGGGGCTTCTCTGGAAACACCATATATTTT. Full variable domain (outside the CDR3, taken from reference TRBV7-9 and TRBJ1-3): DTGVSQNPRHKITKRGQNVTFRCDPISEHNRLYWYRQTLGQGPEFLTYFQNEAQLEKSRLLSDRFSAERPKGSFSTLEIQRTEQGDSAMYLCAIPRGGFSGNTIYFGEGSWLTVV.

The genes are TRBV3-1 (or the pseudogene TRBV3-2) and TRBJ1-3; TRBD1 matches at 7 bases. Looked up from germline, CDR1 is LGHDT and CDR2 is YNNKEL (reference sequence). V lost 4 bases, J lost 1 base, and 13 bases stayed unmatched. This CDR3 spans 18 amino acids. CDR3 region: CASSLLPGQRFSGNTIYF. CDR3 coding DNA: TGTGCCAGCAGCCTACTCCCGGGACAGAGATTTTCTGGAAACACCATATATTTT.

This clone qualifies as medium-sized. The chain joins TRBV5-4 to TRBJ2-1, with TRBD2 matching 14 bases. Germline CDR1 is SGHNT and CDR2 is YYREEE (reference sequence). The CDR3 sequence is 15 residues long. V shed 4 bases and J 9 bases; nucleotides not matched to a gene: 6. DNA of the CDR3: TGTGCCAGCAGCCCGACTAGCGGGAGGGCCCCTGAGCAGTTCTTC. Its protein is CASSPTSGRAPEQFF. The complete variable domain, with remaining parts taken from reference TRBV5-4 and TRBJ2-1, reads ETGVTQSPTHLIKTRGQQVTLRCSSQSGHNTVSWYQQALGQGPQFIFQYYREEENGRGNFPPRFSGLQFPNYSSELNVNALELDDSALYLCASSPTSGRAPEQFFGPGTRLTVL.

Here the CDR3 reads CASSLATLTAFF. CDR3 nucleotides: TGTGCCAGCAGCTTAGCTACCCTTACAGCTTTCTTT. The chain employs TRBV7-9 and TRBJ1-1; D not resolved. CDR3 length: 12 residues. The germline V gene encodes CDR1 SEHNR and CDR2 FQNEAQ (reference sequence). The V and J ends lost 0 bases and 10 bases respectively, with 9 bases between them.

J is TRBJ2-7 and V is TRBV5-4, with 11 nucleotides matching TRBD1. CDR3 length equals 16 residues. The V and J ends lost 3 bases and 4 bases, in that order; junction bases with no gene match: 9. CDR1 is SGHNT and CDR2 is YYREEE in the germline V gene (reference sequence). CDR3 bases: TGTGCCAGCAGCTCCGGGACAGGGGGAGTATCGTACGAGCAGTACTTC. Encoded protein: CASSSGTGGVSYEQYF.

The chain couples TRBV5-4 to TRBJ2-5; 14 bases are a match to TRBD2. The V segment lost 3 bases and the J segment 3 bases; nucleotides outside the gene matches: 4. The length of the CDR3 is 16 residues. Per the germline V gene, CDR1 is SGHNT and CDR2 is YYREEE (reference sequence). This CDR3 reads CASSSAGLAGEETQYF. The DNA for the CDR3 is TGTGCCAGCAGCTCCGCGGGACTAGCGGGGGAAGAGACCCAGTACTTC.

CDR3 protein: CASGGLLDLNTGELFF. DNA for the CDR3: TGCGCCAGCGGGGGGCTGTTGGACCTAAACACCGGGGAGCTGTTTTTT. The chain uses TRBV5-1 and TRBJ2-2; tentatively, D is TRBD1 or TRBD2 (6 bases each). CDR1 and CDR2 from the germline V gene are SGHRS and YFSETQ. Trimming left V 7 bases short and J 2 bases short, with 18 bases between. This CDR3 has 16 amino acids.

The J gene is TRBJ1-3, the V gene TRBV29-1; 11 bases fit TRBD1. Trimming took 7 bases from V and 3 from J; bases not matched to a gene: 5. This CDR3 is 14 amino acids long. CDR1 and CDR2 (germline): SQVTM, ANQGSEA. For the CDR3, the DNA is TGCAGCGCCGGACAGGGGGCGCTTGGAAACACCATATATTTT. Translated: CSAGQGALGNTIYF.

This clone has only a few counts. The chain carries TRBV27 and TRBJ2-3; D is ambiguous. The CDR3 length is 11 residues. Trimming removed 2 bases from V and 6 bases from J, with 3 bases in between. The germline CDR1 and CDR2 sequences are MNHEY and SMNVEV (reference sequence). The CDR3 region has the DNA TGTGCCAGCAGTTTAGCCGATACGCAGTATTTT. This translates into CASSLADTQYF.

CDR3 loop: CASSGQIYGYTF. The CDR3 DNA follows: TGTGCCAGCAGTGGCCAGATATATGGCTACACCTTC. This chain joins TRBV6-2 or TRBV6-3 and TRBJ1-2; the D is unclear. Germline CDR1 reads MNHEY; CDR2 reads SVGEGT. The CDR3 spans 12 residues. V lost 5 bases, J lost 5 bases, and 9 bases lay in between.

This chain uses TRBV9 with TRBJ2-3, with 7 nucleotides matching TRBD2. The CDR3 spans 20 residues. The trim removed 0 bases at V and 0 bases at J, leaving 16 bases unmatched. Germline V gene data show CDR1 as SGDLS and CDR2 as YYNGEE. The CDR3 DNA is TGTGCCAGCAGCGTAGCGATAGGACTAGGGCGGGCTACAAGCACAGATACGCAGTATTTT. This codes for CASSVAIGLGRATSTDTQYF.

The J gene is TRBJ1-3, the V gene TRBV2; no clear D. The CDR3 length is 11 residues. Per germline, CDR1 SNHLY and CDR2 FYNNEI. Between the trimmed V and J ends, which lost 1 base and 11 bases, there was a span of 6 bases. CDR3 region: CASSEGSSIYF. CDR3 in DNA: TGTGCCAGCAGTGAAGGGTCTTCCATATATTTT.

The J gene is TRBJ2-1, the V gene TRBV6-5; perhaps TRBD2 as D (5 bases). CDR1 is MNHEY, CDR2 SVGAGI, per germline. Trimming cost V 0 bases and J 2 bases, with 8 bases left between them. CDR3 size: 15 residues. The CDR3 loop is CASSYSRVAYNEQFF. For the CDR3, the DNA is TGTGCCAGCAGTTACTCGCGGGTCGCCTACAATGAGCAGTTCTTC.

The chain employs TRBV5-6 and TRBJ1-1; 11 nucleotides match TRBD1. The CDR3 loop spans 16 amino acids. Unmatched junction bases numbered 6, after V lost 5 bases and J lost 0 bases. Germline CDR1 is SGHDT and CDR2 is YYEEEE. The CDR3 DNA is TGTGCCAGCAGACGGGACAGGGGGGCAATGAACACTGAAGCTTTCTTT. Amino acid sequence: CASRRDRGAMNTEAFF.

The chain links TRBV6-1 to TRBJ1-1; D call uncertain. The CDR3 spans 13 residues. CDR1 is MNHNS, CDR2 SASEGT, per germline. V lost 2 bases and J lost 1, with 5 bases in between. The CDR3 reads CASSEKSNTEAFF. The CDR3 bases are TGTGCCAGCAGTGAAAAGTCGAACACTGAAGCTTTCTTT.

This chain links TRBV5-1 with TRBJ2-5, with D maybe TRBD2 (5 bases). Trimming stripped 0 bases from V and 5 bases from J, with 8 bases between. The germline V gene has CDR1 SGHRS and CDR2 YFSETQ. The CDR3 loop spans 13 amino acids. Here the CDR3 reads CASSLDGLETQYF. The CDR3, as DNA: TGCGCCAGCAGCTTGGACGGACTGGAGACCCAGTACTTC.